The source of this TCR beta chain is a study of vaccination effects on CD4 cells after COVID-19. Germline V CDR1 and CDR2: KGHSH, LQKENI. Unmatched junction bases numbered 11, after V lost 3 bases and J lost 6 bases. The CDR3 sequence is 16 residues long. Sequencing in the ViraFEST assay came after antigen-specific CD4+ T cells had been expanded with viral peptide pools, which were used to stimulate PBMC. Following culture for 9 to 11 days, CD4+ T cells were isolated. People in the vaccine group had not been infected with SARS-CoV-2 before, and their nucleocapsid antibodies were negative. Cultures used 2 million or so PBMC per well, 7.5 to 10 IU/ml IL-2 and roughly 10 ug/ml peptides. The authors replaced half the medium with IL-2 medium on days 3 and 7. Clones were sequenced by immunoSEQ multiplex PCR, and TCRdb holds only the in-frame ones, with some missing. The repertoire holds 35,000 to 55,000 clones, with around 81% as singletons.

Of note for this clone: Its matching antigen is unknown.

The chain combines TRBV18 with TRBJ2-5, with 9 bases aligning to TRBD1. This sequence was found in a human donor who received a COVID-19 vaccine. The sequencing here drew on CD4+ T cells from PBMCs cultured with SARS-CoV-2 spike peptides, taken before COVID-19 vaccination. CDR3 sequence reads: CASSPRYGTGIQTQYF. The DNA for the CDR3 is TGTGCCAGCTCACCCCGCTACGGGACAGGGATACAGACCCAGTACTTC.